The count of the clone carrying this T cell receptor beta chain is one. The sample originates from a study of T cell responses to AZD1222 COVID-19 vaccine. The CDR3 length is 16 residues. Trimming cost V 3 bases and J 0 bases, with 9 bases left between them. In germline, CDR1 is LNHNV, CDR2 YYDKDF (reference sequence). Data came from immunoSEQ multiplex PCR; TCRdb stores just in-frame clones and leaves some out. The table lists some 78,000 clones, about 80% of them singletons. The sequencing here drew on peripheral blood, taken 28 days after the second AZD1222 dose. This sequence joins TRBV15 and TRBJ2-6; D is undetermined. The TCR sequence derives from an adult who received the AZD1222 COVID-19 vaccine. In nucleotides, the CDR3 is TGTGCCACCAGCAGTCCCTCGGGCTCTGGGGCCAACGTCCTGACTTTC. This gives the protein CATSSPSGSGANVLTF.